A selection of T cell receptor beta chains follows, all from one sample in a study of blood T cell repertoires in COVID-19. Data came from immunoSEQ multiplex PCR; TCRdb stores just in-frame clones and leaves some out. There are 140,000 or so clones in the sample; 85% to 90% occur only once, and roughly 3.2% lies in the top ten. The sample was peripheral blood. The receptors stem from a woman aged 55-75 years with active COVID-19. CDR3s include the opening cysteine and the closing phenylalanine or tryptophan. Fields, in order: clone size, V gene, J gene, D gene, CDR3 protein, CDR3 DNA. D genes are given only for firm matches. The listing skips clone size in some rows; elsewhere it reads once, few, many or a size class.

size: NA; V: TRBV2; J: TRBJ1-5; D: NA; CDR3: CASSDGEYSNQPQHF; DNA: TGTGCCAGCAGTGATGGAGAGTATAGCAATCAGCCCCAGCATTTT
size: NA; V: TRBV18; J: TRBJ2-1; D: NA; CDR3: CASSPASGSYNEQFF; DNA: TGTGCCAGCTCCCCGGCGTCAGGCTCCTACAATGAGCAGTTCTTC
size: NA; V: TRBV11-2; J: TRBJ2-3; D: TRBD2; CDR3: CASSLGILAGGGGTDTQYF; DNA: TGTGCCAGCAGCTTAGGAATCCTAGCGGGAGGGGGGGGCACAGATACGCAGTATTTT
size: NA; V: TRBV28; J: TRBJ1-1; D: NA; CDR3: CASSFQGTEAFF; DNA: TGTGCCAGCAGTTTCCAGGGTACTGAAGCTTTCTTT
size: NA; V: TRBV5-5; J: TRBJ2-2; D: TRBD2; CDR3: CASSLAGSASGRPGELFF; DNA: TGTGCCAGCAGCTTGGCCGGTTCTGCTAGCGGGAGGCCCGGGGAGCTGTTTTTT
size: NA; V: TRBV9; J: TRBJ1-5; D: TRBD1; CDR3: CASSEGDRYGNQPQHF; DNA: TGTGCCAGCAGCGAGGGGGACAGGTATGGCAATCAGCCCCAGCATTTT
size: NA; V: TRBV2; J: TRBJ2-1; D: NA; CDR3: CASSERAGVVNEQFF; DNA: TGTGCCAGCAGTGAAAGGGCAGGGGTAGTCAATGAGCAGTTCTTC
size: NA; V: TRBV27; J: TRBJ2-7; D: TRBD2; CDR3: CASTPNPSGVEQYF; DNA: TGTGCCAGCACCCCGAACCCTAGCGGGGTCGAGCAGTACTTC
size: NA; V: TRBV19; J: TRBJ2-2; D: TRBD1; CDR3: CASSMWPGQGATGELFF; DNA: TGTGCCAGTAGTATGTGGCCGGGACAGGGGGCTACCGGGGAGCTGTTTTTT
size: few; V: TRBV5-1; J: TRBJ1-5; D: NA; CDR3: CASTRGRRKRYQPQHF; DNA: TGCGCCAGCACCCGCGGGAGAAGGAAAAGGTATCAGCCCCAGCATTTT
size: NA; V: TRBV15; J: TRBJ2-2; D: NA; CDR3: CATSREPPGSGELFF; DNA: TGTGCCACCAGCAGAGAACCTCCGGGGTCCGGGGAGCTGTTTTTT
size: NA; V: TRBV5-1; J: TRBJ1-6; D: TRBD1; CDR3: CASSAGTGPSPLHF; DNA: TGCGCCAGCAGCGCCGGGACAGGGCCCTCACCCCTCCACTTT
size: NA; V: TRBV10-3; J: TRBJ2-7; D: NA; CDR3: CAISDLATGAYEQYF; DNA: TGTGCCATCAGTGACTTAGCGACGGGGGCCTACGAGCAGTACTTC
size: NA; V: TRBV7-9; J: TRBJ2-1; D: NA; CDR3: CASSLGLGANDEQFF; DNA: TGTGCCAGCAGCTTAGGTTTAGGAGCAAACGATGAGCAGTTCTTC
size: NA; V: TRBV5-4; J: TRBJ2-3; D: NA; CDR3: CASSYTGGGTDTQYF; DNA: TGTGCCAGCAGCTATACAGGGGGGGGCACAGATACGCAGTATTTT
size: NA; V: TRBV9; J: TRBJ1-2; D: TRBD1; CDR3: CASSISYRGYGYTF; DNA: TGTGCCAGCAGCATCTCCTACAGGGGCTATGGCTACACCTTC
size: NA; V: TRBV6-1; J: TRBJ1-5; D: TRBD1; CDR3: CASSAFDWDRDDQPQHF; DNA: TGTGCCAGCAGTGCATTTGATTGGGACAGGGACGATCAGCCCCAGCATTTT
size: once; V: TRBV6-5; J: TRBJ1-1; D: NA; CDR3: CASSYGFGLEAFF; DNA: TGTGCCAGCAGTTACGGTTTTGGGCTTGAAGCTTTCTTT
size: few; V: TRBV28; J: TRBJ1-5; D: NA; CDR3: CASSLRGQPQHF; DNA: TGTGCCAGCAGTTTACGGGGTCAGCCCCAGCATTTT
size: NA; V: TRBV7-3; J: TRBJ2-2; D: TRBD2; CDR3: CASSLVPRLAVDTGELFF; DNA: TGTGCCAGCAGCTTAGTCCCTAGACTAGCGGTAGACACCGGGGAGCTGTTTTTT
size: NA; V: TRBV28; J: TRBJ1-4; D: NA; CDR3: CASSVTATNEKLFF; DNA: TGTGCCAGCAGTGTGACAGCAACTAATGAAAAACTGTTTTTT
size: NA; V: TRBV5-1; J: TRBJ1-4; D: NA; CDR3: CASSLGPAATNEKLFF; DNA: TGCGCCAGCAGCCTGGGGCCCGCTGCAACTAATGAAAAACTGTTTTTT
size: NA; V: TRBV6-5; J: TRBJ1-6; D: TRBD1; CDR3: CASSLGQAFYGSPLHF; DNA: TGTGCCAGCAGTTTGGGACAGGCCTTTTACGGTTCACCCCTCCACTTT
size: NA; V: TRBV7-9; J: TRBJ2-2; D: TRBD2; CDR3: CASRERAGGNTGELFF; DNA: TGTGCCAGCAGGGAGAGAGCGGGAGGCAACACCGGGGAGCTGTTTTTT
size: NA; V: TRBV27; J: TRBJ1-6; D: NA; CDR3: CASRRGFGSPLHF; DNA: TGTGCCAGCAGACGGGGTTTTGGCTCACCCCTCCACTTT
size: NA; V: TRBV5-1; J: TRBJ2-2; D: TRBD2; CDR3: CASSLVAGGTGELFF; DNA: TGCGCCAGCAGCTTGGTAGCGGGGGGCACCGGGGAGCTGTTTTTT
size: NA; V: TRBV5-6; J: TRBJ1-4; D: NA; CDR3: CASRTGTTNEKLFF; DNA: TGTGCCAGCAGGACGGGGACAACTAATGAAAAACTGTTTTTT
size: NA; V: TRBV11-3; J: TRBJ2-1; D: TRBD2; CDR3: CASSRSGRAYNEQFF; DNA: TGTGCCAGCAGCCGTAGCGGGAGGGCTTACAATGAGCAGTTCTTC
size: few; V: TRBV9; J: TRBJ1-5; D: TRBD1; CDR3: CASSHGQGHQPQHF; DNA: TGTGCCAGCAGCCATGGACAGGGCCATCAGCCCCAGCATTTT
size: once; V: TRBV6-6; J: TRBJ2-7; D: TRBD1; CDR3: CASSPRDREYEQYF; DNA: TGTGCCAGCAGTCCCCGGGACAGGGAGTACGAGCAGTACTTC
size: once; V: TRBV3-1/TRBV3-2; J: TRBJ1-2; D: NA; CDR3: CASSQVAGDYTF; DNA: TGTGCCAGCAGCCAAGTTGCAGGGGACTACACCTTC
size: NA; V: TRBV29-1; J: TRBJ2-5; D: NA; CDR3: CSVEGGLLAETQYF; DNA: TGCAGCGTTGAAGGGGGTTTACTAGCCGAGACCCAGTACTTC